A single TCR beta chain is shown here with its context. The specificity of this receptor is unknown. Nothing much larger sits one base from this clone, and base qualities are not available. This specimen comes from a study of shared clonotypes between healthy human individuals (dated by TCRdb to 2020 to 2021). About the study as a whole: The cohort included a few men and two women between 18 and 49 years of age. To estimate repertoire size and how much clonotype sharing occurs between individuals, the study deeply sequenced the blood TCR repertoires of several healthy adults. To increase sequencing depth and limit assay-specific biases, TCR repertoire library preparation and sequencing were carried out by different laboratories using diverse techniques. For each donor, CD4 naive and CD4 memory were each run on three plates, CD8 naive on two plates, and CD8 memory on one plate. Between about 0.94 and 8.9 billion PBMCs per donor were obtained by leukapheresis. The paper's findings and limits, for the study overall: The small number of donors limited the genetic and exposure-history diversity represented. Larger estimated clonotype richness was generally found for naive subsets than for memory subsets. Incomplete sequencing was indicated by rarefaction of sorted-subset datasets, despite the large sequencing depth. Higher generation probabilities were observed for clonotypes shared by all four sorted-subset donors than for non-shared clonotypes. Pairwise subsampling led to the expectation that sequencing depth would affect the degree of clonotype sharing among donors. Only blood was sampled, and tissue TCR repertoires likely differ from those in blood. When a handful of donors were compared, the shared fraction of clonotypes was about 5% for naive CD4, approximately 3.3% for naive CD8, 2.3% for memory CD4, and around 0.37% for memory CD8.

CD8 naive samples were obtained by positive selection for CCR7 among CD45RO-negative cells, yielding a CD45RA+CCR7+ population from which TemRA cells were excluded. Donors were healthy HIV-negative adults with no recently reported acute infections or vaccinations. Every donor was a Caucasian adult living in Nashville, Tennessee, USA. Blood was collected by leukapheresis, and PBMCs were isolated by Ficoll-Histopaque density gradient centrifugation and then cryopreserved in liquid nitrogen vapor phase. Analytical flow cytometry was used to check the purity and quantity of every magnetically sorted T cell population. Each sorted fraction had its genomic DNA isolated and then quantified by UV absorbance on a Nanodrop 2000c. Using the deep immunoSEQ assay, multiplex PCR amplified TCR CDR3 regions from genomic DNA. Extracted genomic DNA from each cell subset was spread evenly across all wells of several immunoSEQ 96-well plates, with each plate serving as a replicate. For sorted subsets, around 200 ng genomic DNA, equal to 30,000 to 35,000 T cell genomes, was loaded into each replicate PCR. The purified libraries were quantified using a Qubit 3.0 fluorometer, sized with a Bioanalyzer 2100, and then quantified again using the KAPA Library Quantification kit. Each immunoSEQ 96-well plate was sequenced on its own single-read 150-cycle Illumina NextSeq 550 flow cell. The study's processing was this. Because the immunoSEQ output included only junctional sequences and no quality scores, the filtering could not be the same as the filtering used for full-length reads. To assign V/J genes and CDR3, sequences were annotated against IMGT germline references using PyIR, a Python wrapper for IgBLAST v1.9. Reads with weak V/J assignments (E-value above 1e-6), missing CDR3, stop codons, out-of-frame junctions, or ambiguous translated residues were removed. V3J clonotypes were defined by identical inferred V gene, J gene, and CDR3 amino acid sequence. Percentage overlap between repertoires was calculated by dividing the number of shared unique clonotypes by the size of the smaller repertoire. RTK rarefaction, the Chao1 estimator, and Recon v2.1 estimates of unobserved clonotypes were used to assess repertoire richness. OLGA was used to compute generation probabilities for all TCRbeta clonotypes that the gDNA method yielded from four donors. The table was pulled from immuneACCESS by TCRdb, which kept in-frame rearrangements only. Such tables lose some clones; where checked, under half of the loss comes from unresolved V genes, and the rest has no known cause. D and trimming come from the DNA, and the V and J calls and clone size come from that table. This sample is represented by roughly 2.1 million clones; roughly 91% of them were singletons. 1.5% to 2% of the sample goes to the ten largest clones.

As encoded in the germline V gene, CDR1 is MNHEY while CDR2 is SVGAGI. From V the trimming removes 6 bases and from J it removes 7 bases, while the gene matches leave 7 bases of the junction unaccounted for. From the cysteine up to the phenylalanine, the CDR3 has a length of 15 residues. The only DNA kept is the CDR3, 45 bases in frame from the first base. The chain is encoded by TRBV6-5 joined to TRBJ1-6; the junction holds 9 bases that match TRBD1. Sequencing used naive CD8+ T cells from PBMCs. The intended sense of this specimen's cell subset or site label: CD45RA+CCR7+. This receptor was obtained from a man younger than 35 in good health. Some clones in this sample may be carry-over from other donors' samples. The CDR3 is CASRAGTGPNSPLHF. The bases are TGTGCCAGCAGAGCCGGGACAGGGCCCAATTCACCCCTCCACTTT.